This T cell receptor beta chain appears in the sequencing data of a study of T cell changes during pregnancy in multiple sclerosis. V dropped 2 bases and J dropped 7; count of bases not matched to a gene: 4. The CDR3 sequence is 14 residues long. Germline values: CDR1 SGHTA, CDR2 FQGNSA. Sequenced by immunoSEQ multiplex PCR; TCRdb stores in-frame clones only, minus some. The table has 55,000 to 70,000 clones, about 92% seen once; the top ten hold 1.3%. This chain uses TRBV7-2 with TRBJ1-4; the match to TRBD1 covers 7 bases. The source material was peripheral blood, sampled in the second trimester of pregnancy. The sequence was obtained from a female donor in good health, enrolled as a control in a pregnancy study. In nucleotides, the CDR3 is TGTGCCAGCAGCTTAAGTTGGGACAGTGAAAAACTGTTTTTT. It yields the protein CASSLSWDSEKLFF.